This T cell receptor beta chain originates from a study of T cells in localized non-small cell lung cancer. Study results and caveats: Multi-region tumor sequencing was not done, so intratumor heterogeneity could not be excluded. Uninvolved adjacent lung showed higher T cell clonality than tumor.

The assay was immunoSEQ multiplex PCR, and TCRdb's table has in-frame clones only and misses some. The sample has around 96,000 clones; roughly 88% are singletons. This clone has a single count. The antigen remains unidentified. The TCR originated in a woman aged 40-69 years with stage II squamous cell lung carcinoma. Sequencing used PBMCs, obtained before any cancer treatment.

The CDR3 nucleotides are TGTGCCACCAAGTGGGGGCCGGGGACTGAAGCTTTCTTT. Its translation is CATKWGPGTEAFF. The V and J genes are TRBV2 and TRBJ1-1; weak D call: TRBD1 (6 bases). The CDR3 covers 13 residues. The germline gives CDR1 SNHLY, CDR2 FYNNEI. V was shortened by 10 bases and J by 5 bases, with 17 bases between the two germline ends. The complete variable domain, with remaining parts taken from reference TRBV2 and TRBJ1-1, reads EPEVTQTPSHQVTQMGQEVILRCVPISNHLYFYWYRQILGQKVEFLVSFYNNEISEKSEIFDDQFSVERPDGSNFTLKIRSTKLEDSAMYFCATKWGPGTEAFFGQGTRLTVV.